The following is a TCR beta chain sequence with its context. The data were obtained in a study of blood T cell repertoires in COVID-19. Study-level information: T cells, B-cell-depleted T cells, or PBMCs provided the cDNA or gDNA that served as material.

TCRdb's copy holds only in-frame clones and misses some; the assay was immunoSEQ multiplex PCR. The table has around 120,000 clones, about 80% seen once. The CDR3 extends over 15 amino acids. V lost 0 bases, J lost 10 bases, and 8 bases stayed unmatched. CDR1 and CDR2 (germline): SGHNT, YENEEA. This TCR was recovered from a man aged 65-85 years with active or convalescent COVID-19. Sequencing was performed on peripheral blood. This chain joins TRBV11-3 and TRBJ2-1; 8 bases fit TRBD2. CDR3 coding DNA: TGTGCCAGCAGCTTAGAGTCGGGGGGGGACCCGGAGCAGTTCTTC. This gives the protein CASSLESGGDPEQFF. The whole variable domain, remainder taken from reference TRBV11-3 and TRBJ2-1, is EAGVVQSPRYKIIEKKQPVAFWCNPISGHNTLYWYLQNLGQGPELLIRYENEEAVDDSQLPKDRFSAERLKGVDSTLKIQPAELGDSAVYLCASSLESGGDPEQFFGPGTRLTVL.